These T cell receptor beta chains were read from a single sample in a study of graft-versus-host responses after intestinal transplantation. The table came from immunoSEQ multiplex PCR; TCRdb's copy has only in-frame clones and leaves some out. The table includes tens of thousands of clones, roughly 90% detected once. Their antigens are not known. Sequenced here: unstimulated CD4+ T cells sorted from spleen or lymph node cells, sampled before transplant. All receptors come from a human donor who was the organ donor for an intestinal transplant. CDR3s include the opening cysteine and the closing phenylalanine or tryptophan. D genes are given only for firm matches. Clone size is stated in some rows and not others, as once, few, many or a class when expanded.

TRBJ2-2,NA,TRBV28,NA,CASSLSQGSGELFF,TGTGCCAGCAGTTTATCTCAGGGTTCTGGGGAGCTGTTTTTT
TRBJ1-3,NA,TRBV28,TRBD1,CASSSPQGARGNTIYF,TGTGCCAGCAGTTCTCCTCAGGGGGCTCGGGGAAACACCATATATTTT
TRBJ2-5,NA,TRBV18,NA,CASSLQATPTKTQYF,TGTGCCAGCTCACTACAGGCCACCCCAACGAAGACCCAGTACTTC
TRBJ1-6,NA,TRBV28,NA,CASSLQHGARGNSPLHF,TGTGCCAGCAGTTTGCAGCATGGGGCTCGCGGTAATTCACCCCTCCACTTT
TRBJ1-1,once,TRBV25-1,TRBD1,CASSVATGIAEAFF,TGTGCCAGCAGCGTAGCGACAGGGATCGCTGAAGCTTTCTTT
TRBJ1-5,NA,TRBV28,NA,CASRRQTPLNQPQHF,TGTGCCAGCAGACGACAGACCCCTCTTAATCAGCCCCAGCATTTT
TRBJ2-3,NA,TRBV6-5,NA,CASSYADRSRTDTQYF,TGTGCCAGCAGTTACGCCGACCGTAGCCGCACAGATACGCAGTATTTT
TRBJ2-7,NA,TRBV7-2,NA,CASSLSDFYEQYF,TGTGCCAGCAGCCTTTCGGACTTTTACGAGCAGTACTTC
TRBJ2-1,NA,TRBV28,NA,CASSLEQGNYNEQFF,TGTGCCAGCAGTTTGGAACAGGGCAACTACAATGAGCAGTTCTTC
TRBJ2-2,NA,TRBV5-1,TRBD1,CASSPWTGIETGELFF,TGCGCCAGCAGCCCATGGACAGGGATTGAAACCGGGGAGCTGTTTTTT
TRBJ2-2,NA,TRBV6-4,TRBD1,CASSDGTGNTGELFF,TGTGCCAGCAGTGACGGGACAGGGAACACCGGGGAGCTGTTTTTT
TRBJ1-1,NA,TRBV9,NA,CASNLQGDYTEAFF,TGTGCCAGCAATCTACAGGGAGACTACACTGAAGCTTTCTTT
TRBJ2-7,NA,TRBV7-9,NA,CASSSRQARYEQYF,TGTGCCAGCAGCTCCCGACAGGCTCGCTACGAGCAGTACTTC
TRBJ2-1,NA,TRBV13,NA,CASRAYGWGQAGEQFF,TGTGCCAGCAGAGCTTATGGGTGGGGTCAAGCGGGTGAGCAGTTCTTC
TRBJ2-6,NA,TRBV28,NA,CASTPFEASGANVLTF,TGTGCCAGCACCCCCTTCGAGGCTTCTGGGGCCAACGTCCTGACTTTC